Listed here are 23 T cell receptor beta chains from one sample, sequenced in a study of early T cells in non-severe SARS-CoV-2 infection. TCRdb recomputed calls from the 5' RACE reads with MiXCR, one row per CDR3 protein. The table has thousands of distinct CDR3 sequences, 4.8% seen once. The sample comprised whole blood. The receptors derive from an adult who was a healthcare worker with PCR-confirmed SARS-CoV-2 infection or an uninfected control (not recorded which).

This clonotype was detected ten times or more. The chain links TRBV10-2 to TRBJ2-7, with 8 bases matching TRBD2. CDR3 size: 17 residues. The germline gives CDR1 WSHSY, CDR2 SAAADI. V dropped 7 bases and J dropped 3; count of bases not matched to a gene: 17. The CDR3 DNA reads as TGCGCCAGCACCGCGGGCCGAGGGGGTAGCGGGATCTACGAGCAGTACTTC. Protein sequence: CASTAGRGGSGIYEQYF.

This clonotype is judged medium-sized (0.01 to 0.1%). CDR3 region: CATSVSGEETQYF. In DNA, the CDR3 is TGTGCCACCAGTGTTAGCGGAGAAGAGACCCAGTACTTC. The chain uses TRBV24-1 and TRBJ2-5; a possible D gene is TRBD2 (6 bases). Deletions cut 5 bases from V and 3 bases from J, with 9 bases between. CDR3 length: 13 residues. CDR1 is KGHDR, CDR2 SFDVKD, per germline.

This clonotype was counted at least ten times. This rearrangement joins TRBV12-3 or TRBV12-4 to TRBJ1-1, with D possibly being TRBD1 (5 bases). V was cut by 3 bases and J by 0 bases, with 11 bases left in between. This CDR3 region has 15 residues. The CDR3 region has the DNA TGTGCCAGCAGTTTTTTTGGGACGGTGAACACTGAAGCTTTCTTT. The encoded protein is CASSFFGTVNTEAFF.

This clonotype is deemed medium-sized. The chain has TRBV9 and TRBJ2-5; 14 bases match TRBD2. The CDR3 is made up of 18 amino acids. In germline, CDR1 is SGDLS, CDR2 YYNGEE. J was trimmed by 6 bases and V by 4 bases; bases with no gene match: 14. The CDR3 DNA sequence: TGTGCCAGCAGCCTAGGGGGACTAGCGGGAGACATGGAGAAGACCCAGTACTTC. Amino acid sequence: CASSLGGLAGDMEKTQYF.

By share of the sample, this clonotype is medium-sized. The rearrangement joins TRBV6-1 to TRBJ1-5; TRBD1 aligns across 7 bases. Per germline, CDR1 MNHNS and CDR2 SASEGT. CDR3 size: 14 residues. Losses at the gene ends were 7 bases for V and 1 base for J; bases not matched to a gene: 4. The CDR3 here is CASNPTGSNQPQHF. The CDR3 region has the DNA TGTGCCAGCAACCCGACAGGGAGCAATCAGCCCCAGCATTTT.

This clonotype has a count of ten or more. The chain employs TRBV20-1 and TRBJ2-7; D uncertain. Germline CDR1 reads DFQATT; CDR2 reads SNEGSKA (reference sequence). The CDR3 covers 14 residues. Trimming took off 3 bases at V and 0 bases at J, with 12 bases between the two ends. The CDR3 sequence: CSARRQDNSYEQYF. The CDR3 DNA follows: TGCAGTGCTAGGCGGCAGGATAACTCCTACGAGCAGTACTTC.

This clonotype is medium-sized in the sample. Mismatch with germline at one junction end may stem from a read error. The J gene is TRBJ2-7, the V gene TRBV2, with TRBD2 matching over 7 bases. Germline V gene lookup returns CDR1 SNHLY and CDR2 FYNNEI. The CDR3 runs 18 residues. The CDR3 spells CASSPGTNQTPRSHEQYF. CDR3 DNA: TGTGCCAGCAGTCCCGGGACTAACCAGACGCCGCGCTCCCACGAGCAGTACTTC.

This clonotype was counted ten times or more. The V and J genes are TRBV7-9 and TRBJ1-3, with D unresolved. Trimming pared 6 bases from V and 3 bases from J, leaving 12 bases between. Germline CDR1 is SEHNR and CDR2 is FQNEAQ (reference sequence). The CDR3 consists of 14 residues. The CDR3 coding sequence is TGTGCCAGCAGTACCGGATCCAGTGGAAACACCATATATTTT. It specifies CASSTGSSGNTIYF.

This clonotype showed up many times. The rearrangement joins TRBV11-2 to TRBJ2-3; D is perhaps TRBD2 (5 bases). The V end lost 1 base, the J end lost 2 bases, and 10 bases lay between the germline ends. CDR1 and CDR2 (germline): SGHAT, FQNNGV. The CDR3 loop spans 15 amino acids. Here the CDR3 reads CASSLVPRATDTQYF. Here the CDR3 DNA reads TGTGCCAGCAGCTTAGTCCCGCGGGCCACAGATACGCAGTATTTT.

This clonotype was observed at least ten times. V and J are TRBV5-1 and TRBJ2-2, with TRBD1 as a possible D gene (6 bases). In germline, CDR1 is SGHRS, CDR2 YFSETQ. V dropped 3 bases and J dropped 0 bases, with 9 bases sitting between them. This CDR3 is built from 15 residues. The CDR3 DNA follows: TGCGCCAGCAGCTCGACAGGCACGAACACCGGGGAGCTGTTTTTT. It is translated as CASSSTGTNTGELFF. Combining the CDR3 with reference TRBV5-1 and TRBJ2-2 gives the whole variable domain KAGVTQTPRYLIKTRGQQVTLSCSPISGHRSVSWYQQTPGQGLQFLFEYFSETQRNKGNFPGRFSGRQFSNSRSEMNVSTLELGDSALYLCASSSTGTNTGELFFGEGSRLTVL.

By share of the sample, this clonotype is medium-sized. The chain uses TRBV20-1 and TRBJ1-1, with D unresolved. Germline lookup yields CDR1 DFQATT and CDR2 SNEGSKA (reference sequence). The CDR3 consists of 11 residues. Trimming removed 7 bases from V and 0 bases from J, with 6 bases in between. CDR3 bases: TGCAGTGTCAAGCTGAACACTGAAGCTTTCTTT. This sequence encodes CSVKLNTEAFF.

By share of the sample, this clonotype is medium-sized. The rearrangement links TRBV19 to TRBJ1-2; 10 nucleotides agree with TRBD1. The V gene end was trimmed by 9 bases and the J gene end by 1 base; junction bases not matched to a gene: 2. From germline, CDR1 is LNHDA and CDR2 SQIVND (reference sequence). CDR3 length: 13 residues. CDR3 residues: CASGTGVNYGYTF. DNA of the CDR3: TGTGCCAGCGGGACAGGGGTTAACTATGGCTACACCTTC. Full variable domain (remainder filled in from reference TRBV19 and TRBJ1-2): DGGITQSPKYLFRKEGQNVTLSCEQNLNHDAMYWYRQDPGQGLRLIYYSQIVNDFQKGDIAEGYSVSREKKESFPLTVTSAQKNPTAFYLCASGTGVNYGYTFGSGTRLTVV.

This clonotype was recorded at least ten times. The rearrangement uses TRBV27 and TRBJ2-5; 7 nucleotides line up with TRBD1. With V trimmed by 8 bases and J by 4 bases, 13 bases remained unmatched. Looked up from germline, CDR1 is MNHEY and CDR2 is SMNVEV (reference sequence). The CDR3 extends over 15 amino acids. The CDR3 DNA reads TGTGCCAGCCGTGGGACAGCAAACGGATTAGAGACCCAGTACTTC. It codes for CASRGTANGLETQYF.

This clonotype is categorized as medium-sized. This sequence joins TRBV6-6 and TRBJ1-4, with a tentative D call TRBD1 (6 bases). The germline CDR1 and CDR2 sequences are MNHNY and SVGAGI (reference sequence). Trimming removed 4 bases at V and 8 bases at J, with 14 bases between. This CDR3 is built from 14 residues. Here the CDR3 reads CASSSVGAGEKLFF. CDR3 nucleotides: TGTGCCAGCAGTTCGGTGGGGGCTGGAGAAAAACTGTTTTTT.

This clonotype showed up many times. The chain uses TRBV7-9 and TRBJ1-2, with 8 bases matching TRBD1. Germline CDR1 is SEHNR and CDR2 is FQNEAQ (reference sequence). The CDR3 covers 13 residues. V lost 4 bases, J lost 7 bases, and 5 bases stayed unmatched. The CDR3 spells CASSSTDRVGYTF. CDR3 nucleotide sequence: TGTGCCAGCAGCTCGACGGACAGGGTTGGCTACACCTTC.

This clonotype turned up a few times. The chain is built from TRBV29-1 and TRBJ2-1; tentative D call: TRBD1 (5 bases). Germline CDR1 SQVTM, CDR2 ANQGSEA. V shed 7 bases and J shed 4 bases, with 20 bases lying between them. The CDR3 sequence is 15 residues long. The DNA of the CDR3 is TGCAGCGAGGTGCGCAGGGTAGGGTATTACAATGAGCAGTTCTTC. Its translation is CSEVRRVGYYNEQFF.

This clonotype is medium-sized (0.01 to 0.1%) by share. The chain employs TRBV19 and TRBJ2-3; unclear D gene. The CDR3 spans 13 residues. Germline loops: CDR1 LNHDA, CDR2 SQIVND (reference sequence). V lost 6 bases and J 0 bases, leaving 7 bases between the germline ends. As DNA, the CDR3 is TGTGCCAGTAGGGCGACTAGCACAGATACGCAGTATTTT. It is translated as CASRATSTDTQYF.

This clonotype has ten or more counts. The chain combines TRBV4-1 with TRBJ2-1; 9 bases align to TRBD2. The CDR3 is made up of 16 amino acids. Germline V gene sequence: CDR1 MGHRA, CDR2 YSYEKL. Trimming cost V 1 base and J 6 bases; bases outside gene matches: 7. The CDR3 coding sequence is TGCGCCAGCAGCCAAGGGGGGGGACTAGCTGGCAATGAGCAGTTCTTC. It translates to CASSQGGGLAGNEQFF.

This clonotype is termed medium-sized. The chain uses TRBV20-1 and TRBJ1-1, with TRBD1 as a possible D gene (5 bases). Trimming stripped 5 bases from V and 3 bases from J, with 16 bases between. CDR1 and CDR2 from the germline V gene are DFQATT and SNEGSKA (reference sequence). The CDR3 is 14 residues long. As DNA, the CDR3 is TGCAGTGCTCCTCCGCTCCTAGGGGACACTGAAGCTTTCTTT. Protein product: CSAPPLLGDTEAFF.

This clonotype was counted a few times. The DNA of the CDR3 is TGCGCCAGCAGCCAAGGGACTAGCGGCTACAATGAGCAGTTCTTC. This sequence encodes CASSQGTSGYNEQFF. The chain has TRBV4-1 and TRBJ2-1; TRBD2 matches at 10 bases. V was clipped by 1 base and J by 3 bases; unmatched bases: 0. Germline V gene sequence: CDR1 MGHRA, CDR2 YSYEKL. The CDR3 length is 15 residues.

The sample holds many counts of this clonotype. V usage is TRBV5-1 and J usage is TRBJ2-2; maybe TRBD2 (6 bases). The CDR3 is made up of 14 amino acids. Germline V lookup: CDR1 SGHRS, CDR2 YFSETQ. Trimming took 8 bases from V and 7 from J, leaving 18 bases between them. This chain's CDR3 is CASSRGIRGGELFF. The CDR3 DNA reads TGCGCCAGTTCCCGCGGGATCCGCGGCGGGGAGCTGTTTTTT.

By proportion, this clonotype is medium-sized. This chain links TRBV10-1 with TRBJ2-3; D might be TRBD2 (5 bases). Between the trimmed V and J ends, which lost 2 bases and 3 bases, there was a span of 9 bases. This CDR3 contains 14 residues. Germline V lookup: CDR1 WNHNN, CDR2 SYGVQD (reference sequence). This chain's CDR3 is CASSETGWTDTQYF. The CDR3 DNA reads TGCGCCAGCAGTGAGACGGGATGGACAGATACGCAGTATTTT.

This clonotype appeared many times. The V call is TRBV24-1, the J call TRBJ2-1; D is ambiguous. The V gene's germline CDR1 is KGHDR and CDR2 SFDVKD. The CDR3 extends over 12 amino acids. V lost 3 bases and J 7 bases, leaving 6 bases between the germline ends. This CDR3 reads CATSDLWNEQFF. CDR3 sequence (DNA): TGTGCCACCAGTGATCTGTGGAATGAGCAGTTCTTC.